The 32 T cell receptor beta chains in this list originate from one sample, sequenced in a study of vaccination effects on CD4 cells after COVID-19 (dated by TCRdb to between 2021 and 2024). Their antigen targets remain unknown. The library was generated by the immunoSEQ multiplex PCR assay. Imported from immuneACCESS, the table was reduced by TCRdb to in-frame sequences with V and J called. These copies leave out some clones; in studies compared against another copy, an unresolved V gene accounts for under half, and the cause of the remainder is not known. Present in this sample are roughly 71,000 clones, roughly 80% of which were seen just once. The ten top clones hold approximately 0.95% of the sample. The ViraFEST assay stimulated PBMC with viral peptide pools and then used TCR sequencing to identify antigen-specific CD4+ T cell clonotypes by expansion. After around eleven days of culture, CD4+ T cells were isolated with the EasySep CD4+ T cell isolation kit. Each participant received two doses of an mRNA SARS-CoV-2 vaccine, either BNT162b2 or mRNA-1273.

Sequences were derived from CD4+ T cells from PBMCs cultured with HCoV-OC43 spike peptides, sampled after COVID-19 vaccination. The meaning of the sample's cell subset or site label: HCoV-OC43 spike overlapping peptide pool stimulation. These receptors were collected from a human donor who received a COVID-19 vaccine.

V gene TRBV21-1 combines with J gene TRBJ2-4; TRBD2 is the table's D call and was not checked against the DNA. TRBV21-1 is a pseudogene. The CDR3 totals 14 residues. The CDR3 nucleotides read TGTGCCAGCAGCAAAGCGGAGACCAAAAACATTCAGTACTTC. It encodes CASSKAETKNIQYF.

The chain joins TRBV2 to TRBJ2-5; maybe TRBD2 (6 bases). The CDR3 is 14 residues long. Germline lookup yields CDR1 SNHLY and CDR2 FYNNEI. V gave up 0 bases and J gave up 5 bases, with 10 bases separating them. CDR3 loop: CASSEAPSGETQYF. The CDR3 nucleotides are TGTGCCAGCAGTGAAGCGCCCAGCGGGGAGACCCAGTACTTC. The whole variable domain, remainder taken from reference TRBV2 and TRBJ2-5, is EPEVTQTPSHQVTQMGQEVILRCVPISNHLYFYWYRQILGQKVEFLVSFYNNEISEKSEIFDDQFSVERPDGSNFTLKIRSTKLEDSAMYFCASSEAPSGETQYFGPGTRLLVL.

This clone was picked up a small number of times. This rearrangement joins TRBV6-5 to TRBJ2-2; no reliable D call. V lost 6 bases to trimming and J lost 7 bases, with 12 bases between them. Germline loops: CDR1 MNHEY, CDR2 SVGAGI. This CDR3 has 13 residues. The CDR3: CASRSQKIGELFF. Written as DNA, the CDR3 is TGTGCCAGCAGATCCCAAAAGATCGGGGAGCTGTTTTTT.

This clone has a single count. J is TRBJ1-2 and V is TRBV28; D remains ambiguous. With 3 bases removed from V and 6 bases from J, the gap between germline ends came to 8 bases. The CDR3 covers 12 residues. Germline-derived CDR1 and CDR2 are MDHEN and SYDVKM. DNA of the CDR3: TGTGCCAGCAGTTTGCTCGGAGATGGCTACACCTTC. Residues: CASSLLGDGYTF.

V is TRBV28 and J is TRBJ1-1; 7 bases are a match to TRBD1. V was clipped by 8 bases and J by 0 bases; unmatched bases: 12. The CDR3 has 16 residues. The V gene's germline CDR1 is MDHEN and CDR2 SYDVKM. The CDR3 sequence: CASPRTGASMNTEAFF. The CDR3 nucleotides are TGTGCCAGCCCCCGGACAGGTGCTTCCATGAACACTGAAGCTTTCTTT.

This clone has only a few counts. The V call is TRBV19, the J call TRBJ1-5; D gene unclear. This CDR3 region has 15 residues. V was shortened by 3 bases and J by 1 base, with 10 bases between the two germline ends. Germline lookup yields CDR1 LNHDA and CDR2 SQIVND (reference sequence). The CDR3 DNA sequence: TGTGCCAGTAGTATTAAGCGGGCCAGCAATCAGCCCCAGCATTTT. Translating it yields CASSIKRASNQPQHF.

The DNA of the CDR3 is TGTGCCAGCAGCCCCACGCTAGAGACCCAGTACTTC. Translating it yields CASSPTLETQYF. The chain joins TRBV3-1 (or the pseudogene TRBV3-2) to TRBJ2-5, with D uncertain. In germline, CDR1 is LGHDT, CDR2 YNNKEL (reference sequence). V was cut by 4 bases and J by 4 bases, with 7 bases left in between. This CDR3 has 12 residues.

The chain links TRBV4-3 to TRBJ2-5; TRBD2 agrees at 11 bases. V lost 0 bases and J lost 4; bases outside the gene matches: 4. CDR1 and CDR2 from the germline V gene are LGHNA and YSLEER. The CDR3 totals 16 residues. CDR3 nucleotides: TGCGCCAGCAGCCAAGAAAGGCTAGCGGGGGGAGAGACCCAGTACTTC. It translates to CASSQERLAGGETQYF.

The rearrangement uses TRBV29-1 and TRBJ1-1; 8 bases line up with TRBD1. From germline, CDR1 is SQVTM and CDR2 ANQGSEA. V shed 6 bases, J shed 5 bases, and the junction held 5 bases outside the gene matches. CDR3 length: 12 residues. For the CDR3, the DNA is TGCAGCGTGAAACAGGGGGAAACTGAAGCTTTCTTT. Protein sequence: CSVKQGETEAFF.

V and J are TRBV6-4 and TRBJ2-3; TRBD2 matches at 9 bases. Unmatched junction bases numbered 5, after V lost 0 bases and J lost 4 bases. This CDR3 region has 16 residues. In germline, CDR1 is MRHNA, CDR2 SNTAGT. CDR3 sequence reads: CASSDSGGGAPDTQYF. The CDR3 DNA sequence: TGTGCCAGCAGTGACTCGGGCGGGGGGGCCCCAGATACGCAGTATTTT.

In DNA, the CDR3 is TGTGCCAGCAGCCCGGCAGCCCAGATATACAATGAGCAGTTCTTC. Protein product: CASSPAAQIYNEQFF. The genes are TRBV5-6 and TRBJ2-1; D is uncertain. The V and J ends lost 4 bases and 4 bases respectively, with 15 bases between them. Germline loops: CDR1 SGHDT, CDR2 YYEEEE. The CDR3 contains 15 residues.

The V call is TRBV7-2, the J call TRBJ1-1; D is ambiguous. This CDR3 contains 19 residues. Germline V gene lookup returns CDR1 SGHTA and CDR2 FQGNSA. V lost 2 bases, J lost 1 base, and 23 bases lay in between. The CDR3 nucleotides read TGTGCCAGCAGCTTAACGATTCCGGGCCTACCCGGCAAGAACACTGAAGCTTTCTTT. Protein product: CASSLTIPGLPGKNTEAFF.

The rearrangement uses TRBV28 and TRBJ1-2, with D unresolved. Germline CDR1 and CDR2: MDHEN and SYDVKM. This CDR3 spans 11 amino acids. V was trimmed by 7 bases and J by 8 bases, leaving 11 bases between them. CDR3 coding DNA: TGTGCCAGCAATGGGGAAAGAGGCTACACCTTC. As protein: CASNGERGYTF.

A few counts support this clone. The rearrangement joins TRBV5-1 to TRBJ1-1, with D possibly TRBD1 on 5 matching bases. V lost 0 bases to trimming and J lost 0 bases, with 12 bases between them. This CDR3 is 16 amino acids long. Germline V gives CDR1 SGHRS, CDR2 YFSETQ. The CDR3 loop is CASSLGGVSLNTEAFF. The CDR3 region has the DNA TGCGCCAGCAGCTTGGGGGGCGTGAGTTTGAACACTGAAGCTTTCTTT.

This clone is a singleton in its sample. V gene TRBV5-1 combines with J gene TRBJ1-2; no firm D call. CDR1 is SGHRS, CDR2 YFSETQ, per germline. Trimming took off 6 bases at V and 1 base at J, with 7 bases between the two ends. There are 12 residues in the CDR3. The CDR3 loop reads CASTDFNYGYTF. The CDR3 coding sequence is TGCGCCAGCACAGACTTTAACTATGGCTACACCTTC.

The chain employs TRBV7-6 and TRBJ1-6, with unresolved D. Germline V gene sequence: CDR1 SGHVS, CDR2 FNYEAQ. This CDR3 spans 17 amino acids. Trimming pared 2 bases from V and 5 bases from J, leaving 16 bases between. The CDR3 is CASSLYQTAADNSPLHF. CDR3 sequence (DNA): TGTGCCAGCAGCTTATATCAGACGGCGGCAGATAATTCACCCCTCCACTTT.

The CDR3: CASSPTLAGVSYNEQFF. CDR3 DNA: TGTGCCAGCTCACCCACGCTAGCGGGGGTCTCCTACAATGAGCAGTTCTTC. This rearrangement joins TRBV18 to TRBJ2-1; 10 nucleotides match TRBD2. With 3 bases clipped from V and 0 bases from J, the junction kept 5 bases outside the gene matches. The CDR3 extends over 17 amino acids. Germline V gene data show CDR1 as KGHSH and CDR2 as LQKENI.

This clone was seen a handful of times. The chain joins TRBV15 to TRBJ1-6; D is uncertain. Germline V gene data show CDR1 as LNHNV and CDR2 as YYDKDF (reference sequence). Trimming cost V 3 bases and J 7 bases, with 7 bases left between them. The CDR3 covers 13 residues. In DNA form, the CDR3 reads TGTGCCACCAGCAGTGTAAAAAATTCACCCCTCCACTTT. Its translation is CATSSVKNSPLHF.

This chain uses TRBV19 with TRBJ2-1; D unresolved. V lost 4 bases and J 0 bases, leaving 13 bases between the germline ends. The V gene's germline CDR1 is LNHDA and CDR2 SQIVND (reference sequence). CDR3 length: 16 amino acids. DNA for the CDR3: TGTGCCAGTAGTACCCGGACCAGAGGCTCCTACAATGAGCAGTTCTTC. Translated: CASSTRTRGSYNEQFF.

The CDR3 reads CASSQDIFRETQYF. CDR3 DNA sequence: TGTGCCAGCAGCCAAGATATCTTTCGAGAGACCCAGTACTTC. The rearrangement links TRBV14 to TRBJ2-5; no clear D gene. CDR1 SGHDN and CDR2 FVKESK come from the germline V gene. Trimming pared 0 bases from V and 4 bases from J, leaving 9 bases between. This CDR3 contains 14 residues.

CDR3 amino acids: CASSYSRQGARETQYF. The DNA of the CDR3 is TGTGCCAGCAGTTATTCGCGACAGGGGGCGCGAGAGACCCAGTACTTC. The rearrangement uses TRBV6-6 and TRBJ2-5, with TRBD1 identical over 10 bases. Trimming at V came to 3 bases and at J to 4 bases, leaving 8 bases not matched to a gene. The CDR3 runs 16 residues. Germline assignment: CDR1 MNHNY and CDR2 SVGAGI (reference sequence).

Of note for this clone: Other DNA variants within this sample encode the same CDR3. The gene calls are TRBV3-1 (or the pseudogene TRBV3-2) and TRBJ2-2; TRBD1 matches 8 bases. Trimming took 4 bases from V and 0 from J; bases not matched to a gene: 4. CDR3 size: 16 residues. CDR1 LGHDT and CDR2 YNNKEL come from the germline V gene (reference sequence). The CDR3 reads CASSLGQGSNTGELFF. The CDR3 DNA reads as TGTGCCAGCAGCCTCGGACAGGGTTCGAACACCGGGGAGCTGTTTTTT.

The V call is TRBV19, the J call TRBJ2-1; 7 nucleotides agree with TRBD1. There are 15 residues in the CDR3. V shed 4 bases and J 7 bases; nucleotides not matched to a gene: 10. CDR1 LNHDA and CDR2 SQIVND come from the germline V gene (reference sequence). CDR3 sequence (DNA): TGTGCCAGTAGTACCAGGGGGTCTAGGTTAAATGAGCAGTTCTTC. Translation gives CASSTRGSRLNEQFF.

V and J are TRBV12-5 and TRBJ1-5; 11 positions agree with TRBD1. Germline values: CDR1 LGHNT, CDR2 FRNRAP. V lost 0 bases, J lost 4 bases, and 14 bases stayed unmatched. The CDR3 totals 20 residues. The CDR3 is CASGLVPVGQGAMKNQPQHF. The CDR3 DNA reads as TGTGCTAGTGGTTTGGTACCCGTCGGACAGGGGGCGATGAAAAATCAGCCCCAGCATTTT.

This clone has just one count. This chain uses TRBV5-5 with TRBJ1-6; TRBD1 agrees at 7 bases. The ends lost 5 bases at V and 6 bases at J; junction bases unmatched: 5. The CDR3 is 14 amino acids. The germline V gene encodes CDR1 SGHKS and CDR2 YYEKEE (reference sequence). The CDR3 sequence is CASRLGTANSPLHF. The CDR3 DNA is TGTGCCAGCAGACTTGGGACAGCTAATTCACCCCTCCACTTT.

The genes are TRBV6-4 and TRBJ2-7, with 11 bases that match TRBD2. Per the germline V gene, CDR1 is MRHNA and CDR2 is SNTAGT. Trimming at V came to 6 bases and at J to 1 base, leaving 5 bases not matched to a gene. The CDR3 sequence is 15 residues long. The CDR3: CASRLTSGASYEQYV. Written as DNA, the CDR3 is TGTGCCAGCAGACTGACTAGCGGGGCGTCCTACGAGCAGTACGTC.

In its sample, this clone was seen a few times. The V call is TRBV7-3, the J call TRBJ2-2, with D possibly being TRBD1 (6 bases). Trimming took 0 bases from V and 5 from J, leaving 13 bases between them. Germline V lookup: CDR1 SGHTA, CDR2 FQGTGA. The CDR3 totals 16 residues. The CDR3 DNA sequence: TGTGCCAGCAGCTTAACGTTCAGGGGTGGTACCGGGGAGCTGTTTTTT. Translated: CASSLTFRGGTGELFF.

This clone turned up a few times. The chain joins TRBV2 to TRBJ2-1, with D unresolved. The CDR3 contains 13 residues. Germline loops: CDR1 SNHLY, CDR2 FYNNEI. Trimming shortened V by 8 bases and J by 8 bases, and 16 bases separated the two germline ends. The CDR3 bases are TGTGCCAGCGTGCCCGACGGAGATGATGAGCAGTTCTTC. It translates to CASVPDGDDEQFF.

The chain recombines TRBV2 with TRBJ1-2, with TRBD1 identical over 7 bases. V lost 7 bases and J lost 2; bases outside the gene matches: 1. Germline CDR1 SNHLY, CDR2 FYNNEI. The CDR3 consists of 12 residues. The CDR3 is CASIQGNYGYTF. CDR3 sequence (DNA): TGTGCCAGCATACAGGGGAACTATGGCTACACCTTC.

J is TRBJ2-6 and V is TRBV28; D is unresolved. Germline CDR1 MDHEN, CDR2 SYDVKM. CDR3 size: 15 residues. Trimming removed 7 bases from V and 4 bases from J, with 14 bases in between. The CDR3 DNA is TGTGCCAGCAACACCCGCGCGACGGGGGCCAACGTCCTGACTTTC. It specifies CASNTRATGANVLTF. Combining the CDR3 with reference TRBV28 and TRBJ2-6 gives the whole variable domain DVKVTQSSRYLVKRTGEKVFLECVQDMDHENMFWYRQDPGLGLRLIYFSYDVKMKEKGDIPEGYSVSREKKERFSLILESASTNQTSMYLCASNTRATGANVLTFGAGSRLTVL.

This clone was counted once. J is TRBJ2-5 and V is TRBV5-6; 9 bases align to TRBD2. This CDR3 is 16 amino acids long. The germline V gene encodes CDR1 SGHDT and CDR2 YYEEEE. The V gene end was trimmed by 0 bases and the J gene end by 1 base; junction bases not matched to a gene: 4. This CDR3 reads CASSLVGLAFQETQYF. DNA for the CDR3: TGTGCCAGCAGCTTGGTGGGACTAGCATTCCAAGAGACCCAGTACTTC.

V and J are TRBV7-3 and TRBJ2-7, with 7 bases matching TRBD2. Trimming cost V 5 bases and J 7 bases; bases outside gene matches: 14. Germline loops: CDR1 SGHTA, CDR2 FQGTGA. The CDR3 runs 15 residues. Written as DNA, the CDR3 is TGTGCCAGCAGCCAATCAGCGGGGCGAGTAGGGGAGCAGTACGTC. It encodes CASSQSAGRVGEQYV.